Listed below are T cell receptor beta chains from one sample, sequenced in a study of pediatric ulcerative colitis. The data were produced by immunoSEQ multiplex PCR, yet TCRdb's version contains in-frame clones alone and is incomplete. The sample consists of fewer than 40,000 clones, approximately 82% of them appearing once. Material: blood. The receptor set was obtained from a girl aged 5-17 years with moderate ulcerative colitis. Both conserved end residues are part of each CDR3. A D gene is named only where the DNA matches it firmly.

D	V	CDR3
NA	TRBV7-9	CASSLGEMGREPQHF
NA	TRBV19	CATRSQSHRSNYGYTF
TRBD1	TRBV6-6	CASSSLGGQFPYEQYF
TRBD1	TRBV7-2	CASSLISGGTTFSGNTIYF
NA	TRBV7-8	CASSLTGVAGGLNTEAFF
NA	TRBV7-2	CASSLVTSGEAFF
NA	TRBV19	CASSPQAVQPQHF
NA	TRBV13	CASSLVDVREQFF
TRBD1	TRBV10-3	CATYAGTGSRYTEAFF
NA	TRBV5-4	CASRARAQGNTGELFF
NA	TRBV9	CASSAEGNSPLHF
NA	TRBV6-1	CASSVTETFLGGSNQPQHF
TRBD2	TRBV4-3	CASSQALAASYEQYF
TRBD2	TRBV27	CASSIGLAGHEQYF
TRBD1	TRBV14	CASSQARIPGRGSGYTF
NA	TRBV11-2	CASSLQQGGGYTF
NA	TRBV6-5	CASIGVGEQYF
TRBD2	TRBV11-2	CASSLYSGRDTQYF
TRBD2	TRBV6-6	CASSYPAGENEQFF
TRBD1	TRBV4-2	CASSPLDRGEKLFF
NA	TRBV4-1	CASSQGQNRDYGYTF